This T cell receptor (beta chain) originates from a study of shared T cell receptors in the human thymus. There are 16 residues in the CDR3. J was trimmed by 5 bases and V by 3 bases; bases with no gene match: 8. The germline CDR1 and CDR2 sequences are MNHEY and SMNVEV (reference sequence). The data were produced by immunoSEQ multiplex PCR, yet TCRdb's version contains in-frame clones alone and is incomplete. Of just under 550,000 clones listed, 75% to 85% are singletons. A further study also used this sample, focusing on human thymus T cells.

V and J are TRBV27 and TRBJ2-1; 9 positions match TRBD2. What was sequenced was thymocytes. The sequence came from a boy in the first two years of life with a congenital heart defect. CDR3 nucleotides: TGTGCCAGCAGTTTCCGCCGGGTAGCGGGAGACAATGAGCAGTTCTTC. Translated, it gives CASSFRRVAGDNEQFF.